The T cell receptor (beta chain) under discussion was sequenced for a study of T-cell reconstitution after alpha-beta-depleted transplantation in children. V lost 10 bases, J lost 3 bases, and 19 bases lay in between. The CDR3 contains 15 residues. CDR1 and CDR2 from the germline V gene are KGHDR and SFDVKD. Unique molecular identifiers tagged the TCRbeta library. TCRdb re-called the PCR reads through MiXCR, storing one row per CDR3 protein. The sample lists 250,000 to 300,000 distinct CDR3 sequences; less than 9.5% were seen once. Study observations and caveats: T cells produced anew were the main source of T-cell counts and diversity one year after transplant.

Ten or more counts support this clonotype. Its matching antigen is unknown. The sample here was peripheral blood, taken 360 days after TCRalphabeta/CD19-depleted stem cell transplant. The V gene is TRBV24-1, the J gene TRBJ2-3, with D unresolved. The sequence was obtained from a female patient between 2 and 15 years old who had a stem cell transplant for Fanconi anemia, so the T cells may come from the graft donor. CDR3 in DNA: TGTGCCACTTGCCGTTCTGGCGCCTCAACAGATACGCAGTATTTT. This encodes CATCRSGASTDTQYF.